The T cell receptor (beta chain) under discussion was sequenced for a study of patients and donors after allogeneic stem cell transplantation. This clonotype turned up a few times. TCRdb independently ran MiXCR on the RT-PCR reads; one entry per CDR3 protein. The data hold 190,000 or so distinct CDR3 sequences, with 41% observed a single time. CDR1 is MNHEY, CDR2 SVGAGI, per germline. CDR3 length: 14 amino acids. The V gene lost 5 bases and the J gene lost 6 bases, with 13 bases spanning the gap. Sequenced sample: blood, either unsorted or a sorted T cell fraction (not recorded which). This TCR came from a human donor who was either an allogeneic HSCT recipient or a stem cell or donor lymphocyte infusion donor (not recorded which). It is not recorded whose cells these are; they may come from a transplant donor. The rearrangement joins TRBV6-5 to TRBJ1-4, with D unclear. CDR3 bases: TGTGCCAGCAGTGTCCAAGGGCGGTATGAAAAACTGTTTTTT. This sequence encodes CASSVQGRYEKLFF.